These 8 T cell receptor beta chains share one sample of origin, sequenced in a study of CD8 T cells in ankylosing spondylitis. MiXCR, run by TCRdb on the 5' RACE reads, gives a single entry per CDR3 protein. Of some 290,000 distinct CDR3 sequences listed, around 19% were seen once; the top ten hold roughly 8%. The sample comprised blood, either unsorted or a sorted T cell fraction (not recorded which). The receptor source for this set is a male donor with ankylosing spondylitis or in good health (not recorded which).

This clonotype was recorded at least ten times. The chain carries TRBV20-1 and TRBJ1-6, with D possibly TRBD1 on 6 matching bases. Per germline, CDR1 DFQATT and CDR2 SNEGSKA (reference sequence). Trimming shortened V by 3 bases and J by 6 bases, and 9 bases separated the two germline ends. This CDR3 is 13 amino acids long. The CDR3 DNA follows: TGCAGTGCTAGGGCAGGGGCTAATTCACCCCTCCACTTT. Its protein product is CSARAGANSPLHF.

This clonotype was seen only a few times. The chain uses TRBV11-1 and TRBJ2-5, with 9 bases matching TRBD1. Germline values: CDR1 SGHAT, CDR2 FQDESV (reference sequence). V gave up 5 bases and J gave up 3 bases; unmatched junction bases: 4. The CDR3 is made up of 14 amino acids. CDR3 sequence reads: CASSPRDREETQYF. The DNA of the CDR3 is TGTGCCAGCAGCCCCCGGGACAGGGAAGAGACCCAGTACTTC.

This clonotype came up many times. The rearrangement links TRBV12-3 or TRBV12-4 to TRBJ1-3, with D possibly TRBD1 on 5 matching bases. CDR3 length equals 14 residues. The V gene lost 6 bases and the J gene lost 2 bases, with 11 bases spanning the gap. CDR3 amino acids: CASRPPGAGNTIYF. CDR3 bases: TGTGCCAGCAGACCCCCGGGGGCTGGAAACACCATATATTTT.

The CDR3 loop is CSAHPGQGAEETQYF. The CDR3 bases are TGCAGTGCCCATCCTGGGCAGGGGGCGGAAGAGACCCAGTACTTC. This sequence joins TRBV20-1 and TRBJ2-5, with 8 bases matching TRBD1. The length of the CDR3 is 15 residues. Unmatched junction bases numbered 12, after V lost 6 bases and J lost 3 bases. Germline CDR1 reads DFQATT; CDR2 reads SNEGSKA (reference sequence).

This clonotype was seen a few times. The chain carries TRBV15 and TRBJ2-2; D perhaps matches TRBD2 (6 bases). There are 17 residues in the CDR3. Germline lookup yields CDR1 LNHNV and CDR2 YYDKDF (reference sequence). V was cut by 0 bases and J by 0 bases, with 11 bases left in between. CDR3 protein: CATSRDRGTANTGELFF. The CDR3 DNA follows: TGTGCCACCAGCAGAGATCGGGGGACGGCGAACACCGGGGAGCTGTTTTTT.

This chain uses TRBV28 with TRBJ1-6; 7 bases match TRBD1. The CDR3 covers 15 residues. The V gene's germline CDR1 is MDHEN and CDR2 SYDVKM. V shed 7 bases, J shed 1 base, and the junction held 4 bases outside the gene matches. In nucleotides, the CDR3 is TGTGCCAGCATCCAGGGGGAATCCTATAATTCACCCCTCCACTTT. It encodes CASIQGESYNSPLHF.

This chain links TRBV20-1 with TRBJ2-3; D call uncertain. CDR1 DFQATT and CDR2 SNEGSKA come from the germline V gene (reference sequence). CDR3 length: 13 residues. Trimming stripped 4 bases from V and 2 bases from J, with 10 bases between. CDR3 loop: CSAIARTTDTQYF. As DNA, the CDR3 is TGCAGTGCTATAGCTAGGACCACAGATACGCAGTATTTT.

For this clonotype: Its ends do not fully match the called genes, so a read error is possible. DNA of the CDR3: TGCAGCGTCCAGGGGTGGGTCACACATACGCAGTATTTT. Translated: CSVQGWVTHTQYF. The V and J genes are TRBV29-1 and TRBJ2-3; a possible D gene is TRBD1 (6 bases). This CDR3 is 13 amino acids long. Germline CDR1 and CDR2: SQVTM and ANQGSEA.